A selection of T cell receptor beta chains follows, all from one sample in a study of CD8 T cells in ankylosing spondylitis. Using its own MiXCR run on the 5' RACE reads, TCRdb lists one record per CDR3 protein. The repertoire has approximately 250,000 distinct CDR3 sequences, about 24% of them found once; the top ten carry about 0.6%. Sequences were obtained from blood, either unsorted or a sorted T cell fraction (not recorded which). The receptors were sampled from a male donor with ankylosing spondylitis or in good health (not recorded which). Both conserved end residues are part of each CDR3. Each record gives: V gene, J gene, CDR3 protein.

TRBV12-3/TRBV12-4	TRBJ2-7	CASSLRGQGSYEQYF
TRBV20-1	TRBJ2-7	CSAHGTSGYEQYF
TRBV12-3/TRBV12-4	TRBJ2-3	CASSLGSGARTDTQYF
TRBV20-1	TRBJ1-2	CSARGGPGYTF
TRBV5-1	TRBJ2-7	CASSTGQPQDEQYF
TRBV10-3	TRBJ2-2	CAISRTENTGELFF
TRBV20-1	TRBJ2-1	CSAPGGWSSYNEQFF
TRBV2	TRBJ2-1	CASKGAIEQFF
TRBV20-1	TRBJ1-2	CSVPPPYGYTF
TRBV6-1	TRBJ2-3	CASTRLMVAGDDADTQYF
TRBV6-6	TRBJ2-1	CASSYDGNNEQFF
TRBV20-1	TRBJ1-2	CSATGQGRYGYTF
TRBV20-1	TRBJ2-7	CSARDQGTGTYEQYF
TRBV20-1	TRBJ2-2	CSALFSGNTGELFF
TRBV25-1	TRBJ2-5	CASSAPLETQYF
TRBV29-1	TRBJ2-1	CSVPGLAGIEQFF
TRBV20-1	TRBJ2-3	CSARGVRDRGTDTQYF
TRBV12-3/TRBV12-4	TRBJ2-5	CASRNYPEETQYF
TRBV20-1	TRBJ1-5	CSARAEGTADQPQHF
TRBV28	TRBJ2-7	CASRTRGQYEQYF
TRBV20-1	TRBJ2-7	CSARRQGGPYEQYF
TRBV14	TRBJ2-1	CASSQQTAYNEQFF
TRBV12-3/TRBV12-4	TRBJ2-1	CASSRGLADNEQFF
TRBV12-3/TRBV12-4	TRBJ2-7	CASSLARLVGYEQYF
TRBV9	TRBJ2-1	CASSVAGGRSNEQFF
TRBV10-3	TRBJ2-1	CAISGSGGSNEQFF
TRBV20-1	TRBJ2-5	CSAPFIHGETQYF